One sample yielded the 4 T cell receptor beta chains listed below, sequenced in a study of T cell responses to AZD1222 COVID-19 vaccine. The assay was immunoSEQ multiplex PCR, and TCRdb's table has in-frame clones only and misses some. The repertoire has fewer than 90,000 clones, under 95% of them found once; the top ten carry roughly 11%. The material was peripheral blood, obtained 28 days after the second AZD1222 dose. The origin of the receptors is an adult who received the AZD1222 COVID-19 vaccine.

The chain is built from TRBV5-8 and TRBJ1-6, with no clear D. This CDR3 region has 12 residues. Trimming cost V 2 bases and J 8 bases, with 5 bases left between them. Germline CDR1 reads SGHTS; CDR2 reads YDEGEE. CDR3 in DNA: TGTGCCAGCAGCTTCTTGTATTCACCCCTCCACTTT. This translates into CASSFLYSPLHF.

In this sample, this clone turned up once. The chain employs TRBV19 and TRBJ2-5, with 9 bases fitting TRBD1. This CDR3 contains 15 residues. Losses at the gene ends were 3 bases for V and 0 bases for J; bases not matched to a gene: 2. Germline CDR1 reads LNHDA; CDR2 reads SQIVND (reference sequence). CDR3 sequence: CASSIRDRDQETQYF. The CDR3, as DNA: TGTGCCAGTAGTATCCGGGACAGGGACCAAGAGACCCAGTACTTC.

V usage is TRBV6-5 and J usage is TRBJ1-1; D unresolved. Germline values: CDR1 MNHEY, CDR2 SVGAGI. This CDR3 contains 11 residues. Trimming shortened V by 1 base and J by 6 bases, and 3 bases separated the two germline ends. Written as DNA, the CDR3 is TGTGCCAGCAGTTACTTATCTGAAGCTTTCTTT. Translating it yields CASSYLSEAFF.

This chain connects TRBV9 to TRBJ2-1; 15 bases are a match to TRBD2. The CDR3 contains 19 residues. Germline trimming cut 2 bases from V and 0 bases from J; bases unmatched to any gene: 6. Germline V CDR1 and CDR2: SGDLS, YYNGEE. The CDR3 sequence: CASSVGLAGGAVSYNEQFF. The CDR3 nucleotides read TGTGCCAGCAGCGTGGGACTAGCGGGAGGAGCGGTCTCCTACAATGAGCAGTTCTTC.